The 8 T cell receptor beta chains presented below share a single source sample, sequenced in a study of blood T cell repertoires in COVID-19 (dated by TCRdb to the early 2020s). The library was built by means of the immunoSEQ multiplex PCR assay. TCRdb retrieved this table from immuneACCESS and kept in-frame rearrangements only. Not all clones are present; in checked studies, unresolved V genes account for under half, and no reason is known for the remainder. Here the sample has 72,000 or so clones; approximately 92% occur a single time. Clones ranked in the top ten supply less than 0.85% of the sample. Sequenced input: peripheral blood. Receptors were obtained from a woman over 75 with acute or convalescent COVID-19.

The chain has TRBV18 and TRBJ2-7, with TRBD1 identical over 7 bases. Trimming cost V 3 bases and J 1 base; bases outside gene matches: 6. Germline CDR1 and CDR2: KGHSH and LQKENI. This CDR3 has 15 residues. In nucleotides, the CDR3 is TGTGCCAGCTCACCGCCCGGGACAGCGTCCTACGAGCAGTACTTC. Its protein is CASSPPGTASYEQYF.

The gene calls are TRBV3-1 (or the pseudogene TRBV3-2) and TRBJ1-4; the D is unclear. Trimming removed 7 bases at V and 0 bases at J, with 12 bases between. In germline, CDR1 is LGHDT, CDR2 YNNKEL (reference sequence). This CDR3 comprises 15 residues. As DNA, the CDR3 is TGTGCCAGCAAGACGAGGGCAGCAACTAATGAAAAACTGTTTTTT. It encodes CASKTRAATNEKLFF.

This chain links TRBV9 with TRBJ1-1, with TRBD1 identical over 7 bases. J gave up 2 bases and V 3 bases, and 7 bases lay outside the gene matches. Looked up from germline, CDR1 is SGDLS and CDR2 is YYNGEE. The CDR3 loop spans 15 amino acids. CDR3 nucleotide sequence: TGTGCCAGCAGCGCCGGGGACAGCCGAAACACTGAAGCTTTCTTT. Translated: CASSAGDSRNTEAFF.

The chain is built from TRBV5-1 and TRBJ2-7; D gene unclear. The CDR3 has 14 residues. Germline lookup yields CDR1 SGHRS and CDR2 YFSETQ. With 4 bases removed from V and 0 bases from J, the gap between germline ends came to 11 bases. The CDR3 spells CASSIMTSSYEQYF. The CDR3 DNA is TGCGCCAGCAGCATTATGACAAGCTCCTACGAGCAGTACTTC.

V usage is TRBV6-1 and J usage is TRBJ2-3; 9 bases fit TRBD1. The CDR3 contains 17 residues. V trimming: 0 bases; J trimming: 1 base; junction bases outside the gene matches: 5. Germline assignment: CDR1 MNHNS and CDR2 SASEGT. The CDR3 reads CASSEALGQGGTDTQYF. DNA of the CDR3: TGTGCCAGCAGTGAAGCATTGGGACAGGGTGGCACAGATACGCAGTATTTT.

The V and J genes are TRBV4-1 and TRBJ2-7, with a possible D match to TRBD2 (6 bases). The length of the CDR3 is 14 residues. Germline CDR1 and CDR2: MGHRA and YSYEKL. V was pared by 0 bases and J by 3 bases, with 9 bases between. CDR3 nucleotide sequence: TGCGCCAGCAGCCAAGAAGTGGACTACTACGAGCAGTACTTC. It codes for CASSQEVDYYEQYF.

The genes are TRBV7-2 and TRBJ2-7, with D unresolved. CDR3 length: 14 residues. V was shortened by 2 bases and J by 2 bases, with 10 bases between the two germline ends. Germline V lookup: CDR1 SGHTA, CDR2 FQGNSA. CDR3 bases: TGTGCCAGCAGCTTATTTGACATCCCCTACGAGCAGTACTTC. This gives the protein CASSLFDIPYEQYF.

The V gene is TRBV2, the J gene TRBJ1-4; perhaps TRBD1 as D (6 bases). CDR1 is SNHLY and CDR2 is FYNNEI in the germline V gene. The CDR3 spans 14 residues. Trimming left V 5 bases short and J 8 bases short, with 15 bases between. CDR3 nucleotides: TGTGCCAGCAGTCCCACAACAGGGATGGAAAAACTGTTTTTT. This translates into CASSPTTGMEKLFF.